This entry is about one T cell receptor beta chain. Its antigen is still unknown. The source of the sample is a study of cytomegalovirus exposure and HLA in healthy donors. Broader study findings: The study reported that TCR beta sequences accurately predicted HLA-A and HLA-B alleles in most subjects. Being productive about 87% or about 30% of the time was typical of most TCR beta V segments in an earlier analysis.

With 60 Vbeta and 13 Jbeta primers, the PCR was carried out. Here immunoSEQ multiplex PCR was the method, and the copy in TCRdb shows in-frame clones only, minus some. There are about 140,000 clones in the sample; under 90% occur only once, and under 6% lies in the top ten. The germline V and J ends were trimmed by 1 base and 5 bases, with 9 bases remaining between them. CDR3 length: 13 amino acids. Germline V lookup: CDR1 LGHNA, CDR2 YNFKEQ. Sequenced material: PBMCs. This TCR came from a man aged 35 to 55 in good health and CMV-seronegative. The J gene is TRBJ2-7, the V gene TRBV4-2, with D possibly being TRBD1 (5 bases). CDR3: CASSQAAGNEQYF. For the CDR3, the DNA is TGTGCCAGCAGCCAAGCGGCAGGGAACGAGCAGTACTTC.